The rows below give T cell receptor beta chains drawn from one sample of a study of shared clonotypes between healthy human individuals. Assay used: immunoSEQ multiplex PCR; TCRdb lists only in-frame clones, some missing. The sample lists 98,000 or so clones; 68% were seen once. The sequenced sample consisted of memory CD8+ T cells sorted from blood. These receptors all come from a woman in her twenties or thirties in good health. CDR3s include the opening cysteine and the closing phenylalanine or tryptophan. Fields, in order: CDR3 DNA, CDR3 protein, D gene, clone size, CDR3 length, J gene, V gene. A D gene is named only where the DNA matches it firmly. Clone size is shown for a subset of rows, as once, few, many or a class of expanded clone.

CDR3nt: TGTGCCAGCAGTGGTGGGACTAGCGGGAGTTCCTACGAGCAGTACTTC; CDR3aa: CASSGGTSGSSYEQYF; d_gene: TRBD2; abundance: NA; len: 16; j_gene: TRBJ2-7; v_gene: TRBV27
CDR3nt: TGTGCCAGTAGTATGTGGGGGAGGTACAATGAGCAGTTCTTC; CDR3aa: CASSMWGRYNEQFF; d_gene: NA; abundance: NA; len: 14; j_gene: TRBJ2-1; v_gene: TRBV19
CDR3nt: TGTGCCAGTAGTATGGGGCGACAGGATGGTCAGCCCCAGCATTTT; CDR3aa: CASSMGRQDGQPQHF; d_gene: NA; abundance: few; len: 15; j_gene: TRBJ1-5; v_gene: TRBV19
CDR3nt: TGTGCCAGCAGCCAAGACAGGGGGGTATCCTACGAGCAGTACTTC; CDR3aa: CASSQDRGVSYEQYF; d_gene: NA; abundance: NA; len: 15; j_gene: TRBJ2-7; v_gene: TRBV4-2
CDR3nt: TGTGCCAGCAGTGAAGGCTTGGCGGGGACTAGCGGAGAGACCCAGTACTTC; CDR3aa: CASSEGLAGTSGETQYF; d_gene: TRBD2; abundance: NA; len: 17; j_gene: TRBJ2-5; v_gene: TRBV2
CDR3nt: TGTGCCAGCAGCCCCGGGGCTCGGACTGAAGCTTTCTTT; CDR3aa: CASSPGARTEAFF; d_gene: NA; abundance: NA; len: 13; j_gene: TRBJ1-1; v_gene: TRBV27
CDR3nt: TGTGCCAGCGGGGGCTCTGGAAACACCATATATTTT; CDR3aa: CASGGSGNTIYF; d_gene: NA; abundance: NA; len: 12; j_gene: TRBJ1-3; v_gene: TRBV6-1
CDR3nt: TGTGCCAGCAGCATTAGGGCGGACAGGATACTCTACGAGCAGTACTTC; CDR3aa: CASSIRADRILYEQYF; d_gene: TRBD1; abundance: NA; len: 16; j_gene: TRBJ2-7; v_gene: TRBV7-2
CDR3nt: TGTGCCACCAGCAGAGGGGGACTGAGCTATGGCTACACCTTC; CDR3aa: CATSRGGLSYGYTF; d_gene: NA; abundance: few; len: 14; j_gene: TRBJ1-2; v_gene: TRBV15
CDR3nt: TGTGCCAGCTCCAGGTTGAGGGCCTCGTGGGTTCAGTTCTTC; CDR3aa: CASSRLRASWVQFF; d_gene: NA; abundance: NA; len: 14; j_gene: TRBJ2-1; v_gene: TRBV28
CDR3nt: TGCGCCAGCAGCCCCGGGGGACAGCGTGGTACCTACGAGCAGTACTTC; CDR3aa: CASSPGGQRGTYEQYF; d_gene: NA; abundance: NA; len: 16; j_gene: TRBJ2-7; v_gene: TRBV5-1
CDR3nt: TGTGCCAGCAGTTACGGGGGCCAGCAGTACTTC; CDR3aa: CASSYGGQQYF; d_gene: NA; abundance: once; len: 11; j_gene: TRBJ2-7; v_gene: TRBV6-5
CDR3nt: TGCAGCGTCCTTCTGACGGGAGCAGGCGATGAGCAGTTCTTC; CDR3aa: CSVLLTGAGDEQFF; d_gene: NA; abundance: NA; len: 14; j_gene: TRBJ2-1; v_gene: TRBV29-1
CDR3nt: TGTGCCAGCAGCAGGGGATATGGCTACACCTTC; CDR3aa: CASSRGYGYTF; d_gene: NA; abundance: NA; len: 11; j_gene: TRBJ1-2; v_gene: TRBV2
CDR3nt: TGTGCCAGCAGCCAAGATCGGTCAGGGGGGGCCAACGTCCTGACTTTC; CDR3aa: CASSQDRSGGANVLTF; d_gene: NA; abundance: NA; len: 16; j_gene: TRBJ2-6; v_gene: TRBV4-2